This entry lists 6 T cell receptor beta chains sequenced from one sample in a study of T cells in Graves' hyperthyroidism and ophthalmopathy. Amplification targeted TCR beta CDR3 regions from RNA transcripts. An initial round of RT-PCR targeting the TCR CDR3 relied on the HTBI primer set. TCRdb processed the multiplex PCR reads anew with MiXCR; each CDR3 protein has one entry. The sample carries roughly 660,000 distinct CDR3 sequences, around 15% recorded once. Material for sequencing was blood. All receptors come from a man aged 45-65 years with Graves' hyperthyroidism.

This clonotype has ten or more counts. The rearrangement uses TRBV6-2 or TRBV6-3 and TRBJ1-6, with TRBD1 matching 7 bases. CDR3 length equals 13 residues. Looked up from germline, CDR1 is MNHEY and CDR2 is SVGEGT. With V trimmed by 8 bases and J by 10 bases, 8 bases remained unmatched. The CDR3 DNA reads TGTGCCAGCTTAGACAGGGATGGATCACCCCTCCACTTT. It yields the protein CASLDRDGSPLHF.

The V and J genes are TRBV18 and TRBJ1-5; 9 bases align to TRBD1. V shed 2 bases and J 6 bases; nucleotides not matched to a gene: 5. The CDR3 loop spans 15 amino acids. The germline V gene encodes CDR1 KGHSH and CDR2 LQKENI. CDR3 in DNA: TGTGCCAGCTCACCAGGGACAGGGAAGAGTCAGCCCCAGCATTTT. Its translation: CASSPGTGKSQPQHF.

This clonotype was seen at least ten times. This sequence joins TRBV2 and TRBJ2-3; D not certain. The CDR3 is 12 amino acids. Germline loops: CDR1 SNHLY, CDR2 FYNNEI. Trimming took 3 bases from V and 1 from J, leaving 2 bases between them. The CDR3 DNA sequence: TGTGCCAGCAGTGATGGCACAGATACGCAGTATTTT. Its protein is CASSDGTDTQYF.

Ten or more counts support this clonotype. This sequence joins TRBV2 and TRBJ2-7; 11 bases are shared with TRBD2. The CDR3 loop spans 16 amino acids. Germline CDR1 and CDR2: SNHLY and FYNNEI. Losses at the gene ends were 0 bases for V and 5 bases for J; bases not matched to a gene: 6. The CDR3 loop is CASSEASGRATNEQYF. The CDR3 coding sequence is TGTGCCAGCAGTGAAGCTAGCGGGAGGGCGACGAACGAGCAGTACTTC.

This clonotype was seen repeatedly, ten times or more. The rearrangement uses TRBV11-2 and TRBJ2-4; D is perhaps TRBD1 (5 bases). Germline V gene sequence: CDR1 SGHAT, CDR2 FQNNGV. This CDR3 spans 15 amino acids. Trimming cost V 5 bases and J 0 bases, with 11 bases left between them. In DNA, the CDR3 is TGTGCCAGCAGCGACAGCCTCTTAGCCAAAAACATTCAGTACTTC. Amino acids: CASSDSLLAKNIQYF.

DNA for the CDR3: TGCGCCAGCAGCCCGATCCCCTCGGGGGGAGATAATGGCTACACCTTC. Translation gives CASSPIPSGGDNGYTF. V and J are TRBV5-1 and TRBJ1-2, with D possibly matching TRBD1 (5 bases). V lost 4 bases to trimming and J lost 6 bases, with 22 bases between them. Germline CDR1 and CDR2: SGHRS and YFSETQ. This CDR3 spans 16 amino acids.